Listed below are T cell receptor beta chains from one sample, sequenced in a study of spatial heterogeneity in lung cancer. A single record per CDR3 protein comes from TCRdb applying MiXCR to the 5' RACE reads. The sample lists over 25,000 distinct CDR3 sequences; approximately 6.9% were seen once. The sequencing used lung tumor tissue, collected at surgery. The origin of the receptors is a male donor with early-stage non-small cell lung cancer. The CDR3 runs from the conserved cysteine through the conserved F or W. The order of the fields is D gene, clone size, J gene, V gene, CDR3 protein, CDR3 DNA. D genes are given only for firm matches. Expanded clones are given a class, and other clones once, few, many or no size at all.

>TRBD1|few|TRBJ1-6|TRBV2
CASRGQGGSPLHF
TGTGCCAGCAGGGGACAGGGCGGATCACCCCTCCACTTT
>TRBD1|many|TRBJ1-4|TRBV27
CASSAWTGVNEKLFF
TGTGCCAGCAGTGCATGGACAGGGGTTAATGAAAAACTGTTTTTT
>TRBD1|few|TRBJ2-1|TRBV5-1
CASSFAGTGVNGEQFF
TGCGCCAGCAGCTTCGCCGGGACAGGGGTGAATGGTGAGCAGTTCTTC
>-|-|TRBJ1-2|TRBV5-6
CASSPGPNDYGYTF
TGTGCCAGCAGCCCTGGACCAAACGACTATGGCTACACCTTC
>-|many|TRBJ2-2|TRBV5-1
CASSLGVTGELFF
TGCGCCAGCAGCTTGGGGGTCACCGGGGAGCTGTTTTTT
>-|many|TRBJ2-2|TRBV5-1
CASSLAFVSGSSTGELFF
TGCGCCAGCAGCTTGGCCTTTGTATCGGGGAGTAGCACCGGGGAGCTGTTTTTT
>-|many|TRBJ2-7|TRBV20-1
CSARDPGLPEQYF
TGCAGTGCTAGAGATCCGGGACTTCCTGAGCAGTACTTC
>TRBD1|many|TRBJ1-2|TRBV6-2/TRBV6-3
CASSRTDRPYGYTF
TGTGCCAGCAGCCGGACGGACAGGCCCTATGGCTACACCTTC
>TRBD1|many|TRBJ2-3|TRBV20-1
CSADRGFRHTQYF
TGCAGTGCTGACAGGGGCTTTCGACATACGCAGTATTTT
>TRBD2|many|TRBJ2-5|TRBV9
CAGHGGKSQETQYF
TGTGCCGGCCACGGGGGGAAATCCCAAGAGACCCAGTACTTC
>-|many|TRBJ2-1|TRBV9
CASSRTETLSSYNEQFF
TGTGCCAGCAGCCGGACAGAAACCCTGAGCTCCTACAATGAGCAGTTCTTC
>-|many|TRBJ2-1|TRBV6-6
CASSSGSRNEQFF
TGTGCCAGCAGTTCCGGTTCGCGTAATGAGCAGTTCTTC
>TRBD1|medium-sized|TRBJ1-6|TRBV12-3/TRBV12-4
CASSPDRASYNSPLHF
TGTGCCAGCAGTCCTGACAGGGCGTCCTATAATTCACCCCTCCACTTT
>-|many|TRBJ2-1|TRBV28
CASSLYGNEQFF
TGTGCCAGCAGTTTATATGGCAATGAGCAGTTCTTC
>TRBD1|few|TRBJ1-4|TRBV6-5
CASRLTQGGTNEKLFF
TGTGCCAGCAGGCTAACTCAGGGGGGGACTAATGAAAAACTGTTTTTT
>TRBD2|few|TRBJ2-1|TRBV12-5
CASGLVSTSGGAGEQFF
TGTGCTAGTGGTTTGGTCTCGACTAGCGGGGGGGCAGGTGAGCAGTTCTTC
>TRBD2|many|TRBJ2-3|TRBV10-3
CAISESKASGGLTDTQYF
TGTGCCATCAGTGAGTCGAAGGCTAGCGGGGGACTCACAGATACGCAGTATTTT
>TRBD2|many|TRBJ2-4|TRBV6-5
CASSYTSSGGAYIQYF
TGTGCCAGCAGTTACACTTCTAGCGGGGGGGCGTACATTCAGTACTTC
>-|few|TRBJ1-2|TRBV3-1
CASSQDLRGFYGYTF
TGTGCCAGCAGCCAAGATTTACGGGGATTCTATGGCTACACCTTC
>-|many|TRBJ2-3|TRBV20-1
CSARKIGADTQYF
TGCAGTGCTAGAAAAATAGGCGCAGATACGCAGTATTTT
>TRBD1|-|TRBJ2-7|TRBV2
CASSKDRELEQYF
TGTGCCAGCAGCAAAGACAGGGAGCTCGAGCAGTACTTC
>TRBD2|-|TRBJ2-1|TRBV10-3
CAISDSGGDNEQFF
TGTGCCATCAGTGACAGCGGGGGGGACAATGAGCAGTTCTTC
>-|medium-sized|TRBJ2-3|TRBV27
CASSLSGGGAGPQYF
TGTGCCAGCAGTTTATCGGGGGGCGGGGCGGGCCCGCAGTATTTT
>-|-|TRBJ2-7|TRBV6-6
CASRPGQDYEQYF
TGTGCCAGCAGACCCGGACAAGACTACGAGCAGTACTTC